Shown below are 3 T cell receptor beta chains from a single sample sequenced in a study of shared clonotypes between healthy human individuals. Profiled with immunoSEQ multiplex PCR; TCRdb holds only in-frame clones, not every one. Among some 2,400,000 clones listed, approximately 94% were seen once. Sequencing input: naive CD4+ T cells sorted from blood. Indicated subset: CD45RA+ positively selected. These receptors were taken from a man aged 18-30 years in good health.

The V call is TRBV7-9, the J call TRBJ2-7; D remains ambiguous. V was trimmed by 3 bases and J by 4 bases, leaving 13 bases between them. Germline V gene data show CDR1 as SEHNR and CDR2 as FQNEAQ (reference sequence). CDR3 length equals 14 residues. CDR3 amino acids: CASSLLDPPYEQYF. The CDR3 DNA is TGTGCCAGCAGCTTGCTAGACCCCCCATACGAGCAGTACTTC.

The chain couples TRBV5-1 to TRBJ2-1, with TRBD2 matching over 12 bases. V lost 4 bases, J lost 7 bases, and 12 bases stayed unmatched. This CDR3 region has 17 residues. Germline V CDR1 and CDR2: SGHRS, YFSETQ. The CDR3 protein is CASSPSKTSGRVNEQFF. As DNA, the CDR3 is TGCGCCAGCAGCCCATCAAAGACTAGCGGGAGAGTGAATGAGCAGTTCTTC.

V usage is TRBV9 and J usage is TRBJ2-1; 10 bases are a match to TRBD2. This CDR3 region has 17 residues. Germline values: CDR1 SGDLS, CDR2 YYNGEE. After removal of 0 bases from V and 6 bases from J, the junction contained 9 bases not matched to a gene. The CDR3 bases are TGTGCCAGCAGCGTAGAGCGGGGGCTAGCGGGAGCCAATGAGCAGTTCTTC. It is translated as CASSVERGLAGANEQFF.